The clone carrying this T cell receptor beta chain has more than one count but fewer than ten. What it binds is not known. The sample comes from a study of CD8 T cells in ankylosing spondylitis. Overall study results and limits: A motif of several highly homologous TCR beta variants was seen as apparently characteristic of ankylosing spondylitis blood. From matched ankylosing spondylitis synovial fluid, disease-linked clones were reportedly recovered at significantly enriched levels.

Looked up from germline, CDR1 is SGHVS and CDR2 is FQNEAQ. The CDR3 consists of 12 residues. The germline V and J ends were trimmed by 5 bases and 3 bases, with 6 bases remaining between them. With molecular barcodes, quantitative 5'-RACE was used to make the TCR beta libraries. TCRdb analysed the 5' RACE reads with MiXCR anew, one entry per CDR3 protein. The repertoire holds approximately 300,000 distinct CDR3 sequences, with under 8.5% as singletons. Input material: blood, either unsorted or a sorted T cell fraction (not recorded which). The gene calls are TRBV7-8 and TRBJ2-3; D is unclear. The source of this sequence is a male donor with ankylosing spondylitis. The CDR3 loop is CASSQITDTQYF. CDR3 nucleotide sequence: TGTGCCAGCAGCCAAATTACAGATACGCAGTATTTT.